The sequence of this TCR beta chain was determined in a study of blood T cell repertoires in COVID-19. V lost 2 bases and J lost 4; bases outside the gene matches: 2. CDR3 length equals 14 residues. From germline, CDR1 is MNHEY and CDR2 SVGEGT. Method: immunoSEQ multiplex PCR; TCRdb's copy keeps in-frame clones and lacks some. This sample has 150,000 to 200,000 clones, with 75% to 85% found just once. The sequencing input was peripheral blood. The rearrangement links TRBV6-2 or TRBV6-3 to TRBJ2-3; 8 nucleotides agree with TRBD1. This clonotype was obtained from a human donor in a cohort sampled during active COVID-19. CDR3 protein: CASSYDRGPDTQYF. In DNA form, the CDR3 reads TGTGCCAGCAGTTACGACAGGGGCCCAGATACGCAGTATTTT.